This T cell receptor beta chain was identified in a study of blood T cell repertoires in COVID-19. About the research overall: The samples span acute and convalescent COVID-19 from the United States, Italy and Spain.

This clone was counted a single time. Authors' analysis steps: Estimated nucleated cell counts came from reference gene primer amplification. Produced via immunoSEQ multiplex PCR; TCRdb's table is partial and in-frame only. V, J and clone size reflect that table, while D and trimming were determined from the DNA. The data contain tens of thousands of clones, around 90% of them seen just once; the ten biggest clones take up 13%. The ends were cut back, 2 bases at V and 4 bases at J, with 8 bases in the middle. CDR1 LNHDA and CDR2 SQIVND come from the germline V gene (reference sequence). The CDR3 extends over 14 amino acids.

This clonotype was sampled from a man at least 80 years old with acute or convalescent COVID-19. The gene calls are TRBV19 and TRBJ2-2; a possible D gene is TRBD1 (6 bases). The sample was peripheral blood. The CDR3 is CASSITGSTGELFF. Written as DNA, the CDR3 is TGTGCCAGTAGTATAACAGGGTCCACCGGGGAGCTGTTTTTT. The variable domain in full, completed from reference TRBV19 and TRBJ2-2, reads DGGITQSPKYLFRKEGQNVTLSCEQNLNHDAMYWYRQDPGQGLRLIYYSQIVNDFQKGDIAEGYSVSREKKESFPLTVTSAQKNPTAFYLCASSITGSTGELFFGEGSRLTVL.